This T cell receptor (beta chain) emerged from a study of tumor and adjacent non-tumor tissue in lung cancer. The germline CDR1 and CDR2 sequences are MNHNS and SASEGT. V was clipped by 0 bases and J by 5 bases; unmatched bases: 8. The CDR3 is 16 amino acids. The library came from three nested PCR rounds adapted from ARM-PCR protocols. Using its own MiXCR run on the multiplex PCR reads, TCRdb lists one record per CDR3 protein. The data show around 70,000 distinct CDR3 sequences, 60% seen once. No cell sorting was done before RNA was extracted from the tissue. Sequenced: lung tumor tissue. This receptor was identified in a man in his forties or fifties with non-small cell lung cancer. The chain joins TRBV6-1 to TRBJ1-2, with 8 bases that match TRBD1. The CDR3 nucleotides are TGTGCCAGCAGTGAAGCGTTGGACAGGGTTCTTTATGGCTACACCTTC. Translation gives CASSEALDRVLYGYTF.